This note documents a single T cell receptor beta chain sequence. The sample originates from a study of T-cell reconstitution after alpha-beta-depleted transplantation in children. The TCRbeta library incorporated unique molecular identifiers. MiXCR, applied by TCRdb to the PCR reads, yields one record per CDR3 protein. The sample has about a million distinct CDR3 sequences; roughly 31% are singletons. Germline V CDR1 and CDR2: SQVTM, ANQGSEA. V was trimmed by 4 bases and J by 2 bases, leaving 10 bases between them. This CDR3 has 13 residues. Sequences were derived from PBMCs, mostly from graft donor cells, sampled 360 days after TCRalphabeta/CD19-depleted stem cell transplant. The source of this sequence is a boy under three years old who had a stem cell transplant for SCID, so the T cells may come from the graft donor. The rearrangement links TRBV29-1 to TRBJ2-3, with D possibly matching TRBD1 (5 bases). CDR3 sequence: CSVVGRVTDTQYF. CDR3 DNA sequence: TGCAGCGTTGTAGGCAGGGTCACAGATACGCAGTATTTT.